The table lists the clone carrying this T cell receptor (beta chain) with a few counts. Since a much larger clone is just one base distant, this may be a read error. The record originates from a study of CD8+CD57+ T cells in acquired aplastic anemia. Study information: The mean DNA yield obtained from sorted CD4+ and CD8+ cells came to around 3 ug.

The germline V and J ends were trimmed by 5 bases and 2 bases, with 13 bases remaining between them. The CDR3 loop spans 14 amino acids. The germline gives CDR1 MNHNS, CDR2 SASEGT. Those patients picked for sequencing had displayed CD8+CD57+ cell expansion on flow cytometry. Genomic DNA constituted the template upon which TCR beta VDJ and CDR3 profiling was performed. TCRdb recomputed calls from the reads with MiXCR, one row per CDR3 protein. The table lists some 170,000 distinct CDR3 sequences, roughly 43% of them singletons. The V call is TRBV6-1, the J call TRBJ2-7; D uncertain. Sequences were obtained from sorted CD4+, CD8+, or CD8+CD57+ T cells (not recorded which) from PBMCs. This TCR came from a human donor with aplastic anemia. The CDR3 loop reads CASSPLVSTYEQYF. The CDR3 DNA follows: TGTGCCAGCAGTCCCCTTGTATCGACCTACGAGCAGTACTTC.